This T cell receptor (beta chain) was identified during a study of OX40 agonist ivuxolimab in advanced cancers. Sequencing used immunoSEQ multiplex PCR; TCRdb keeps in-frame clones, though not all of them. The profile shows fewer than 50,000 clones, approximately 79% of them singletons. This clone turned up a few times. Its antigen is as yet unknown. Study-wide points: More expanded clones were found, on average, in CD8+ than in CD4+ T cells. Partly responding patients at 0.1-3.0 mg/kg showed some of the smallest clonal expansion.

CDR3 length equals 14 residues. The germline gives CDR1 LNHNV, CDR2 YYDKDF (reference sequence). Trimming cost V 9 bases and J 1 base; bases outside gene matches: 6. The chain uses TRBV15 and TRBJ2-3; 8 nucleotides line up with TRBD2. This sequence was found in an adult with an advanced solid tumor such as melanoma, head and neck, liver or kidney cancer. The input for sequencing was CD4+ or CD8+ T cells sorted from blood, taken in a trial of the OX40 agonist ivuxolimab. Here the CDR3 reads CATGPLAGTDTQYF. The CDR3 nucleotides read TGTGCCACAGGGCCACTAGCGGGCACAGATACGCAGTATTTT.